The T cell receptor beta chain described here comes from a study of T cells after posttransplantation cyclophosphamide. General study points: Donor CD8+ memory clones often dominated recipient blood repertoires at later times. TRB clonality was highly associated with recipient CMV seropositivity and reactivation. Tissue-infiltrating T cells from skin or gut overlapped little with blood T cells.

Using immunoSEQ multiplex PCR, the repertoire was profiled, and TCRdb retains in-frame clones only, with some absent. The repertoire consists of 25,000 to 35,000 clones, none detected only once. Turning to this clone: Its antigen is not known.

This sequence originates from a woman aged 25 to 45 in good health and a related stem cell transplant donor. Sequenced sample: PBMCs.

The CDR3 is CASSSPATGELFF. CDR3 sequence (DNA): TGTGCCAGCAGCTCCCCAGCGACCGGGGAGCTGTTTTTT. The chain couples TRBV11-3 to TRBJ2-2, with no clear D. The V gene lost 4 bases and the J gene lost 5 bases, with 8 bases spanning the gap. This CDR3 is built from 13 residues. Germline assignment: CDR1 SGHNT and CDR2 YENEEA.